Listed below are T cell receptor beta chains from one sample, sequenced in a study of CD8+ T cells in alopecia areata. Measured with immunoSEQ multiplex PCR; TCRdb has only the in-frame clones, and not every one. The repertoire consists of approximately 150,000 clones, with around 60% occurring once and the leading ten covering approximately 15%. Sample: CD4+ T cells sorted from blood, taken at week 24, from a patient treated with tofacitinib. The receptors were sampled from a human donor with alopecia areata. Both conserved end residues are part of each CDR3. A D gene is named only where the DNA matches it firmly. Clone size, where shown, is once, few, many, or a class for clones that have expanded.

CAWSEGINTEAFF,TGTGCCTGGAGTGAGGGGATAAACACTGAAGCTTTCTTT,once,NA,TRBV30,TRBJ1-1
CASSLDGRPRDTEAFF,TGCGCCAGCAGCTTGGACGGTCGCCCCCGGGACACTGAAGCTTTCTTT,NA,NA,TRBV5-1,TRBJ1-1
CAASGGLYGYTF,TGTGCCGCAAGTGGAGGGCTCTATGGCTACACCTTC,few,NA,TRBV6-5,TRBJ1-2
CASSTGSSYNEQFF,TGTGCCAGCAGTACAGGGAGCTCCTACAATGAGCAGTTCTTC,NA,NA,TRBV6-5,TRBJ2-1
CSVRTGPYNEQFF,TGCAGCGTCCGGACAGGCCCCTACAATGAGCAGTTCTTC,few,TRBD1,TRBV29-1,TRBJ2-1
CASTRGGGYTF,TGTGCCAGCACCCGGGGAGGCGGCTACACCTTC,NA,NA,TRBV6-5,TRBJ1-2
CASSSSTSTTDTQYF,TGCGCCAGCAGCTCCTCGACTTCAACCACAGATACGCAGTATTTT,few,NA,TRBV5-1,TRBJ2-3
CASSPKGGWDTGELFF,TGTGCCAGCAGCCCGAAAGGGGGTTGGGACACCGGGGAGCTGTTTTTT,few,NA,TRBV11-2,TRBJ2-2
CASSQSRAGGWEQYF,TGCGCCAGCAGTCAATCGAGGGCAGGGGGTTGGGAGCAGTACTTC,few,TRBD1,TRBV23-1,TRBJ2-7
CASSVDQGGIQPQHF,TGTGCCAGCAGCGTAGATCAGGGTGGGATCCAGCCCCAGCATTTT,few,NA,TRBV9,TRBJ1-5
CAISELAGGYNEQFF,TGTGCCATCAGTGAGCTAGCGGGGGGATACAATGAGCAGTTCTTC,few,TRBD2,TRBV10-3,TRBJ2-1
CAWSRQGGNQPQHF,TGTGCCTGGAGTCGACAGGGCGGCAATCAGCCCCAGCATTTT,NA,TRBD1,TRBV30,TRBJ1-5
CATSRGGGQQETQYF,TGTGCCACCAGCAGAGGCGGGGGACAACAAGAGACCCAGTACTTC,NA,NA,TRBV15,TRBJ2-5
CSGNRDTDTQYF,TGCAGCGGGAACAGGGACACAGATACGCAGTATTTT,NA,NA,TRBV29-1,TRBJ2-3
CASSLDSGRTGELFF,TGTGCCAGCAGCTTAGATAGTGGACGCACCGGGGAGCTGTTTTTT,NA,NA,TRBV11-2,TRBJ2-2
CASSPGTGFFYEQYF,TGTGCCAGCAGCCCGGGGACAGGGTTCTTTTACGAGCAGTACTTC,few,TRBD1,TRBV11-2,TRBJ2-7
CASSSLAGQETQYF,TGCGCCAGCAGCTCCCTAGCGGGACAAGAGACCCAGTACTTC,NA,TRBD2,TRBV5-1,TRBJ2-5
CASSEVWSSYNSPLHF,TGTGCCAGCAGTGAAGTGTGGAGCTCCTATAATTCACCCCTCCACTTT,NA,NA,TRBV6-1,TRBJ1-6
CATSRLGTTRTDTQYF,TGTGCCACCAGCAGACTCGGGACTACACGCACAGATACGCAGTATTTT,few,TRBD2,TRBV15,TRBJ2-3
CASSSGGPYEQYF,TGTGCCAGCAGCTCCGGGGGGCCCTACGAGCAGTACTTC,few,NA,TRBV5-8,TRBJ2-7
CASSTQTAGGLGDTQYF,TGTGCCAGCAGCACCCAAACGGCGGGGGGGCTCGGAGATACGCAGTATTTT,NA,TRBD2,TRBV9,TRBJ2-3
CASSQDNSYEQYF,TGTGCCAGCAGCCAAGACAACTCCTACGAGCAGTACTTC,few,NA,TRBV4-2,TRBJ2-7
CSVERQLSGPNTEAFF,TGCAGCGTTGAACGGCAATTAAGCGGGCCGAACACTGAAGCTTTCTTT,NA,NA,TRBV29-1,TRBJ1-1
CASSSRGNADTQYF,TGTGCCAGCTCATCCAGGGGAAATGCAGATACGCAGTATTTT,NA,NA,TRBV18,TRBJ2-3
CASSEVYGEAQFF,TGTGCCAGCAGTGAAGTGTACGGAGAGGCGCAGTTCTTC,many,NA,TRBV6-1,TRBJ2-1
CSVVALETQYF,TGCAGCGTTGTAGCGCTTGAGACCCAGTACTTC,NA,NA,TRBV29-1,TRBJ2-5
CASRREGNYGYTF,TGTGCCAGCAGGCGAGAGGGGAACTATGGCTACACCTTC,NA,NA,TRBV27,TRBJ1-2
CASSAGASNEQFF,TGTGCCAGCAGTGCCGGGGCCTCGAATGAGCAGTTCTTC,NA,NA,TRBV6-1,TRBJ2-1
CSVGGGTEAFF,TGCAGCGTTGGGGGGGGCACTGAAGCTTTCTTT,NA,NA,TRBV29-1,TRBJ1-1
CASSQGPRDRGNTGELFF,TGCGCCAGCAGCCAAGGCCCAAGGGACAGGGGAAACACCGGGGAGCTGTTTTTT,few,TRBD1,TRBV4-1,TRBJ2-2
CSVRGRSTDTQYF,TGCAGCGTTCGGGGACGAAGCACAGATACGCAGTATTTT,few,NA,TRBV29-1,TRBJ2-3
CASSQDKGRGQNQPQHF,TGCGCCAGCAGCCAAGATAAGGGCAGGGGGCAAAATCAGCCCCAGCATTTT,NA,TRBD1,TRBV4-1,TRBJ1-5
CASSLAGDGYTF,TGCGCCAGCAGCTTGGCAGGAGATGGCTACACCTTC,NA,NA,TRBV5-1,TRBJ1-2
CASSWTGTGPNQPQHF,TGTGCCAGCAGCTGGACGGGGACAGGCCCAAATCAGCCCCAGCATTTT,NA,TRBD1,TRBV5-6,TRBJ1-5
CASSEGGLDPGYTF,TGCGCCAGCAGCGAAGGAGGTTTGGACCCTGGCTACACCTTC,NA,NA,TRBV5-1,TRBJ1-2
CASSPHVDTQYF,TGCGCCAGCAGCCCCCATGTAGATACGCAGTATTTT,NA,NA,TRBV4-1,TRBJ2-3
CASSKAQGVKNTEAFF,TGTGCCAGCAGCAAAGCGCAGGGCGTAAAAAACACTGAAGCTTTCTTT,few,NA,TRBV21-1,TRBJ1-1
CSVGRNEQFF,TGCAGCGTTGGCCGAAATGAGCAGTTCTTC,few,NA,TRBV29-1,TRBJ2-1
CASSHRPDREETQYF,TGCGCCAGCAGCCATAGACCGGACAGGGAAGAGACCCAGTACTTC,NA,TRBD1,TRBV4-1,TRBJ2-5
CASSRRGSYNEQFF,TGTGCCAGCAGCCGCCGGGGCTCCTACAATGAGCAGTTCTTC,NA,NA,TRBV27,TRBJ2-1
CAISGASGGPDTQYF,TGTGCCATCAGTGGGGCTAGCGGGGGTCCAGATACGCAGTATTTT,NA,TRBD2,TRBV10-3,TRBJ2-3
CASSQDLGRDEQYF,TGCGCCAGCAGCCAAGATTTGGGCCGGGACGAGCAGTACTTC,once,NA,TRBV4-1,TRBJ2-7
CSVVKFRNTEAFF,TGCAGCGTTGTCAAGTTCCGGAACACTGAAGCTTTCTTT,NA,NA,TRBV29-1,TRBJ1-1
CASTYDPGMGTEAFF,TGCGCCAGCACCTATGACCCAGGTATGGGCACTGAAGCTTTCTTT,NA,NA,TRBV5-1,TRBJ1-1
CAWSGGAYNEQFF,TGTGCCTGGAGCGGGGGGGCCTACAATGAGCAGTTCTTC,NA,TRBD2,TRBV30,TRBJ2-1
CAWSVQGRNSPLHF,TGTGCCTGGAGTGTACAGGGTCGTAATTCACCCCTCCACTTT,NA,NA,TRBV30,TRBJ1-6
CSAGGAHEKLFF,TGCAGCGCCGGGGGCGCGCATGAAAAACTGTTTTTT,NA,NA,TRBV29-1,TRBJ1-4
CASNIGSSYNSPLHF,TGTGCCAGTAATATAGGGAGCTCCTATAATTCACCCCTCCACTTT,NA,NA,TRBV19,TRBJ1-6
CASSEASSNQPQHF,TGTGCCAGCAGTGAGGCGTCGAGCAATCAGCCCCAGCATTTT,NA,NA,TRBV6-1,TRBJ1-5
CAWSVLDSPNQPQHF,TGTGCCTGGAGTGTACTCGACAGCCCGAATCAGCCCCAGCATTTT,NA,NA,TRBV30,TRBJ1-5
CASSIDRVTDTQYF,TGTGCCAGCAGCATAGACAGGGTCACAGATACGCAGTATTTT,NA,TRBD1,TRBV7-9,TRBJ2-3
CASTSTGRGGYTF,TGTGCCAGTACCTCGACAGGGCGAGGCGGCTACACCTTC,NA,TRBD1,TRBV19,TRBJ1-2
CASNPGAGQETQYF,TGCGCCAGCAATCCGGGGGCAGGGCAAGAGACCCAGTACTTC,NA,NA,TRBV5-1,TRBJ2-5
CASSLSIGADTQYF,TGTGCCAGCAGCTTATCCATTGGCGCAGATACGCAGTATTTT,NA,NA,TRBV7-2,TRBJ2-3